Shown below are 18 T cell receptor beta chains from a single sample sequenced in a study of PD-1 blockade in mismatch repair-deficient tumors. TCRdb's table, derived via immunoSEQ multiplex PCR, lists solely in-frame clones and lacks some. The data contain under 50,000 clones, approximately 88% of them singletons. The starting material was PBMCs, obtained roughly nine months after starting pembrolizumab. These receptors originate from an adult with mismatch repair-deficient cancer.

The rearrangement uses TRBV2 and TRBJ1-5, with no clear D. This CDR3 has 14 amino acids. Trimming cost V 1 base and J 2 bases, with 6 bases left between them. The germline V gene encodes CDR1 SNHLY and CDR2 FYNNEI. The CDR3 protein is CASSEVGGNQPQHF. The DNA of the CDR3 is TGTGCCAGCAGTGAAGTCGGGGGCAATCAGCCCCAGCATTTT.

This clone has only a few counts. The chain combines TRBV6-1 with TRBJ1-5; 8 bases line up with TRBD1. This CDR3 region has 16 residues. V shed 0 bases, J shed 6 bases, and the junction held 7 bases outside the gene matches. CDR1 is MNHNS and CDR2 is SASEGT in the germline V gene. CDR3 amino acids: CASSEARRTGSQPQHF. The CDR3 nucleotides are TGTGCCAGCAGTGAAGCGAGGCGGACAGGGTCTCAGCCCCAGCATTTT.

The rearrangement links TRBV27 to TRBJ1-2; TRBD1 is a possible D gene (5 bases). The V gene lost 3 bases and the J gene lost 4 bases, with 9 bases spanning the gap. CDR1 MNHEY and CDR2 SMNVEV come from the germline V gene (reference sequence). This CDR3 contains 13 residues. The CDR3 loop reads CASSFRQFYGYTF. The CDR3 region has the DNA TGTGCCAGCAGTTTCAGACAGTTCTATGGCTACACCTTC.

The CDR3 nucleotides are TGTGCCAGCAGCCTGGGGGGGAGGAGTGAAAAACTGTTTTTT. Translated, it gives CASSLGGRSEKLFF. The chain couples TRBV5-4 to TRBJ1-4; TRBD1 might be the D (5 bases). This CDR3 is built from 14 residues. The germline gives CDR1 SGHNT, CDR2 YYREEE (reference sequence). V was cut by 4 bases and J by 7 bases, with 14 bases left in between.

The chain joins TRBV28 to TRBJ2-7; D perhaps matches TRBD2 (6 bases). V was shortened by 8 bases and J by 4 bases, with 15 bases between the two germline ends. The CDR3 loop spans 13 amino acids. Germline V gives CDR1 MDHEN, CDR2 SYDVKM. CDR3 loop: CASAPLARYEQYF. CDR3 bases: TGTGCCAGCGCCCCTCTAGCGAGGTACGAGCAGTACTTC.

The V and J genes are TRBV18 and TRBJ2-7, with D possibly matching TRBD2 (6 bases). The CDR3 totals 15 residues. CDR1 and CDR2 (germline): KGHSH, LQKENI. Trimming shortened V by 1 base and J by 4 bases, and 14 bases separated the two germline ends. Written as DNA, the CDR3 is TGTGCCAGCTCACCACACAAGGGGAGGCTTTACGAGCAGTACTTC. It yields the protein CASSPHKGRLYEQYF.

The chain is built from TRBV9 and TRBJ2-1; 9 bases map to TRBD1. The germline gives CDR1 SGDLS, CDR2 YYNGEE. The V gene end was trimmed by 4 bases and the J gene end by 5 bases; junction bases not matched to a gene: 13. This CDR3 has 17 residues. DNA of the CDR3: TGTGCCAGCAGCCCAAAAGTCCGGGACAGGGCTAACAATGAGCAGTTCTTC. Its translation is CASSPKVRDRANNEQFF.

The CDR3 spells CASSLAVRTGELFF. DNA of the CDR3: TGTGCCAGCAGCTTAGCTGTTCGGACCGGGGAGCTGTTTTTT. The V call is TRBV7-2, the J call TRBJ2-2, with D hard to call. V was cut by 0 bases and J by 5 bases, with 7 bases left in between. CDR1 SGHTA and CDR2 FQGNSA come from the germline V gene. The CDR3 sequence is 14 residues long.

This chain joins TRBV7-9 and TRBJ1-2; no clear D gene. Trimming removed 4 bases from V and 5 bases from J, with 23 bases in between. There are 17 residues in the CDR3. CDR1 and CDR2 from the germline V gene are SEHNR and FQNEAQ (reference sequence). The CDR3 loop is CASSSWVDVEQNYGYTF. In DNA form, the CDR3 reads TGTGCCAGCAGCTCTTGGGTTGATGTTGAACAGAATTATGGCTACACCTTC.

In DNA, the CDR3 is TGCGCCAGCAGCCAAGGCTCGGCCAGGGGGTTGGCTGGAAACACCATATATTTT. Protein: CASSQGSARGLAGNTIYF. The rearrangement joins TRBV4-1 to TRBJ1-3; 7 positions agree with TRBD1. From germline, CDR1 is MGHRA and CDR2 YSYEKL. The CDR3 is made up of 18 amino acids. V shed 1 base, J shed 2 bases, and the junction held 11 bases outside the gene matches.

V gene TRBV5-6 combines with J gene TRBJ2-7, with D possibly TRBD2 on 5 matching bases. Germline values: CDR1 SGHDT, CDR2 YYEEEE. Trimming left V 2 bases short and J 1 base short, with 13 bases between. The length of the CDR3 is 15 residues. CDR3 DNA sequence: TGTGCCAGCAGCTTTCTAGCCACCGTTTCCTACGAGCAGTACTTC. Translated: CASSFLATVSYEQYF.

The CDR3 DNA reads as TGCAGCTCTGGGCTAGCGGCAGATACGCAGTATTTT. This encodes CSSGLAADTQYF. The chain carries TRBV29-1 and TRBJ2-3, with 7 bases fitting TRBD2. In germline, CDR1 is SQVTM, CDR2 ANQGSEA. With V trimmed by 8 bases and J by 4 bases, 6 bases remained unmatched. The CDR3 runs to 12 residues.

The sample holds a few counts of this clone. The chain joins TRBV7-9 to TRBJ2-7; 11 nucleotides match TRBD1. The CDR3 contains 15 residues. Germline CDR1 reads SEHNR; CDR2 reads FQNEAQ (reference sequence). V shed 6 bases, J shed 1 base, and the junction held 5 bases outside the gene matches. The CDR3, as DNA: TGTGCCAGCAGTCGAGGACAGGGGGCGTCCTACGAGCAGTACTTC. Protein sequence: CASSRGQGASYEQYF.

V gene TRBV5-1 combines with J gene TRBJ2-3, with a tentative D call TRBD2 (6 bases). CDR3 length equals 17 residues. Trimming cost V 1 base and J 2 bases, with 17 bases left between them. The germline gives CDR1 SGHRS, CDR2 YFSETQ. CDR3 protein: CASSLLGGAMVTDTQYF. As DNA, the CDR3 is TGCGCCAGCAGCTTGTTGGGGGGAGCTATGGTCACAGATACGCAGTATTTT.

The gene calls are TRBV6-1 and TRBJ2-7; 8 nucleotides align to TRBD1. Per the germline V gene, CDR1 is MNHNS and CDR2 is SASEGT. The CDR3 extends over 11 amino acids. The V segment lost 5 bases and the J segment 12 bases; nucleotides outside the gene matches: 6. The chain's CDR3 is CASSSRTGRYF. The CDR3 DNA reads TGTGCCAGCAGTTCGCGGACAGGGCGGTACTTC.

The chain has TRBV28 and TRBJ2-5; unclear D gene. Trimming pared 9 bases from V and 5 bases from J, leaving 10 bases between. CDR1 and CDR2 (germline): MDHEN, SYDVKM. CDR3 size: 11 residues. The CDR3 reads CASRALETQYF. The CDR3 coding sequence is TGTGCCAGTCGCGCGCTTGAGACCCAGTACTTC. The entire variable domain, with the rest obtained from reference TRBV28 and TRBJ2-5, is as follows: DVKVTQSSRYLVKRTGEKVFLECVQDMDHENMFWYRQDPGLGLRLIYFSYDVKMKEKGDIPEGYSVSREKKERFSLILESASTNQTSMYLCASRALETQYFGPGTRLLVL.

V and J are TRBV7-9 and TRBJ1-5; no clear D. CDR3 length: 15 residues. With 6 bases removed from V and 5 bases from J, the gap between germline ends came to 17 bases. CDR1 and CDR2 (germline): SEHNR, FQNEAQ (reference sequence). This CDR3 is CASSLGGLSYQPQHF. CDR3 coding DNA: TGTGCCAGCAGTCTTGGCGGGCTCAGTTATCAGCCCCAGCATTTT.

The gene calls are TRBV21-1 and TRBJ2-7; the table names TRBD1, a call not compared with the DNA. TRBV21-1 is shown as a pseudogene. The CDR3 loop spans 16 amino acids. The CDR3 nucleotides read TGTGCCAGCAGCAAGAGGGGCAGGGGGCCCCCCTACGAGCAGTACTTC. Protein product: CASSKRGRGPPYEQYF.